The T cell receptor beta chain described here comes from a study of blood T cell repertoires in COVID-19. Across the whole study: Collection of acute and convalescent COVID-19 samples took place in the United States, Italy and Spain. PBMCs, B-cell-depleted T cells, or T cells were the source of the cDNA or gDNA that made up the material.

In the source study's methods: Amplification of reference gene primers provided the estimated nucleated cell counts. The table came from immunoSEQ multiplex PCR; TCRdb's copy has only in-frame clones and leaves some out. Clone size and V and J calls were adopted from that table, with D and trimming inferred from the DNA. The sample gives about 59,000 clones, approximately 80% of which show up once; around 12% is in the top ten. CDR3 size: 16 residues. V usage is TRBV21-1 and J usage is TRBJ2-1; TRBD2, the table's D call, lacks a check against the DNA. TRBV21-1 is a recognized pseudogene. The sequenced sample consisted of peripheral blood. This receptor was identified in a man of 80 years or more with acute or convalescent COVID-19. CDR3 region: CASSPLAGSSYNEQFF. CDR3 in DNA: TGTGCCAGCAGCCCCCTAGCGGGAAGCTCCTACAATGAGCAGTTCTTC.